A selection of T cell receptor beta chains follows, all from one sample in a study of control samples from healthy donors and cancer patients. TCRdb's table, derived via immunoSEQ multiplex PCR, lists solely in-frame clones and lacks some. The table shows about 96,000 clones, with more than 85% occurring only once. The sequenced sample was blood. All receptors derive from a young man in good health. CDR3s include the opening cysteine and the closing phenylalanine or tryptophan. The D gene is left open where the match is weak. Size values are once, few and many counts, or a class for expanded clones, and some rows have none.

v_call,j_call,clone_size,d_call,cdr3_nt,cdr3_aa
TRBV3-1/TRBV3-2,TRBJ2-2,NA,NA,TGTGCCAGCAGCCTCGACCAGCCGGGACACAACACCGGGGAGCTGTTTTTT,CASSLDQPGHNTGELFF
TRBV21-1,TRBJ1-4,NA,NA,TGTGCCAGCACCCGACAGAAGGGGATTAATGAAAAACTGTTTTTT,CASTRQKGINEKLFF
TRBV6-2/TRBV6-3,TRBJ1-3,NA,NA,TGTGCCAGCAGTTATCACGGATCCTCTGGAAACACCATATATTTT,CASSYHGSSGNTIYF
TRBV7-6,TRBJ2-1,NA,NA,TGTGCCAGCAGCTCCCAAGGGGGATCCTACAATGAGCAGTTCTTC,CASSSQGGSYNEQFF
TRBV5-4,TRBJ2-7,once,NA,TGTGCCAGCAGCGGGAGGGTCGGGGACAGAGCCTACGAGCAGTACTTC,CASSGRVGDRAYEQYF
TRBV6-6,TRBJ1-2,NA,TRBD1,TGTGCCAGCAGTCCCGGGACAGGGGGACTTCCTAACTATGGCTACACCTTC,CASSPGTGGLPNYGYTF
TRBV2,TRBJ1-6,NA,NA,TGTGCCAGCACTGAGAGCAGCTCCTATAATTCACCCCTCCACTTT,CASTESSSYNSPLHF
TRBV5-5,TRBJ2-1,once,TRBD2,TGTGCCAGCAGCAAGGGAGGGGCGAATGAGCAGTTCTTC,CASSKGGANEQFF
TRBV4-1,TRBJ2-7,NA,NA,TGCGCCAGCAGCCAAGATCGGGGATCCGAGCAGTACTTC,CASSQDRGSEQYF
TRBV7-9,TRBJ1-5,NA,TRBD1,TGTGCCAGCTCAGAGGGGGCCTCCAATCAGCCCCAGCATTTT,CASSEGASNQPQHF
TRBV6-2/TRBV6-3,TRBJ2-1,NA,NA,TGTGCCAGCAGTGACCCCCTCCTTATCCGCGGGACCAGTTACAATGAGCAGTTCTTC,CASSDPLLIRGTSYNEQFF
TRBV7-9,TRBJ2-3,NA,TRBD1,TGTGCCAGCAGTCTCGACAGGGCACGCACAGATACGCAGTATTTT,CASSLDRARTDTQYF
TRBV3-1/TRBV3-2,TRBJ2-7,NA,TRBD1,TGTGCCAGCAGCCTAGGGACAGCCTACGAGCAGTACTTC,CASSLGTAYEQYF
TRBV11-2,TRBJ1-1,NA,NA,TGTGCCAGCAGCTTAGTGGTTGTGGGGACCCTACTGAACACTGAAGCTTTCTTT,CASSLVVVGTLLNTEAFF
TRBV27,TRBJ1-5,NA,NA,TGTGCCAGCAGTTCCAGGGATAATCAGCCCCAGCATTTT,CASSSRDNQPQHF
TRBV7-2,TRBJ1-2,NA,NA,TGTGCCAGCAGCTTCTCTCCCCTTCACGAAGCGCAAAGGATTAATGGCTACACCTTC,CASSFSPLHEAQRINGYTF
TRBV7-9,TRBJ2-5,NA,TRBD1,TGTGCCAGCCGACAGGGGGCAAAAGAGACCCAGTACTTC,CASRQGAKETQYF
TRBV5-8,TRBJ1-2,NA,NA,TGTGCCAGCCCCTCCTCAACAAACTATGGCTACACCTTC,CASPSSTNYGYTF
TRBV9,TRBJ2-2,few,NA,TGTGCCAGCAGCTCTTCTGTGTCCGGGGAGCTGTTTTTT,CASSSSVSGELFF
TRBV6-5,TRBJ1-4,NA,NA,TGTGCCAGCAGTTATGGCTCCTTTGCAACTAATGAAAAACTGTTTTTT,CASSYGSFATNEKLFF
TRBV5-5,TRBJ1-6,NA,TRBD1,TGTGCCAGCAGCTTGGTGACAGGGCAGTCACCCCTCCACTTT,CASSLVTGQSPLHF
TRBV2,TRBJ1-1,NA,NA,TGTGCCAGCAGTGAAGCCCAGCTGAACACTGAAGCTTTCTTT,CASSEAQLNTEAFF
TRBV5-4,TRBJ2-2,once,NA,TGTGCCAGCAGCTCGTCAGTAGGGGAGCTGTTTTTT,CASSSSVGELFF
TRBV5-6,TRBJ1-1,NA,NA,TGTGCCAGCAGCCAGGGGCGTACTGAAGCTTTCTTT,CASSQGRTEAFF
TRBV7-9,TRBJ2-5,NA,NA,TGTGCCAGCAGCTATTTGGACAGCCAAGAGACCCAGTACTTC,CASSYLDSQETQYF
TRBV9,TRBJ2-3,NA,NA,TGTGCCAGCAGCGTAGAGGGTCTTAGCACAGATACGCAGTATTTT,CASSVEGLSTDTQYF
TRBV19,TRBJ1-1,NA,NA,TGTGCCAGTAGTATAGCTCTGGCTCAGGGCACTGAAGCTTTCTTT,CASSIALAQGTEAFF
TRBV10-3,TRBJ2-7,NA,NA,TGTGCCATCAGTAATCGAACGGGGACCGCCTACGAGCAGTACTTC,CAISNRTGTAYEQYF
TRBV21-1,TRBJ1-5,NA,NA,TGTGCCAGCAGCAAGAAGTGGGACAATCAGCCCCAGCATTTT,CASSKKWDNQPQHF
TRBV5-5,TRBJ1-4,NA,TRBD1,TGTGCCAGCAGCTTGGCAGGGGGACAAACTAATGAAAAACTGTTTTTT,CASSLAGGQTNEKLFF
TRBV5-1,TRBJ2-7,NA,TRBD1,TGCGCCAGCAGCTTGACCTACACGACAGGGGCGGTCTACGAGCAGTACTTC,CASSLTYTTGAVYEQYF
TRBV5-1,TRBJ2-5,NA,NA,TGCGCCAGCAGCTTCACGGAGACCCAGTACTTC,CASSFTETQYF
TRBV6-2/TRBV6-3,TRBJ1-1,NA,TRBD1,TGTGCCAGCAGTTTCGAGCAGGGACAGGGCATCACTGAAGCTTTCTTT,CASSFEQGQGITEAFF
TRBV6-5,TRBJ1-5,NA,NA,TGTGCCAGGAAGGACGGGAAAAATCAGCCCCAGCATTTT,CARKDGKNQPQHF